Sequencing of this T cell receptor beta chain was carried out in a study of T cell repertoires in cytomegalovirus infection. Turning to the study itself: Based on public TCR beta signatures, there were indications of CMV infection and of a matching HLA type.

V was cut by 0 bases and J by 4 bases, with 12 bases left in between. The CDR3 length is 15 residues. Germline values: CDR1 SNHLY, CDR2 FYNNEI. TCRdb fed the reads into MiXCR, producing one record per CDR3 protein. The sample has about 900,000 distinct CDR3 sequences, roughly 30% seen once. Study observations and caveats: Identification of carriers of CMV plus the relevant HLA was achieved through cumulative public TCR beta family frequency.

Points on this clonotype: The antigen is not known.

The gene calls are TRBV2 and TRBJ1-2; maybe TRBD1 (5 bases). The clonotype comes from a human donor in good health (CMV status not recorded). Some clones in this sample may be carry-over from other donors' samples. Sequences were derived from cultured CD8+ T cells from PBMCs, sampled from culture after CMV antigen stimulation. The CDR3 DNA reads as TGTGCCAGCAGTGAAGCGACGGGGCCTAGCTATGGCTACACCTTC. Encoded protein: CASSEATGPSYGYTF. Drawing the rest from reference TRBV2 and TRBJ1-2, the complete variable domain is EPEVTQTPSHQVTQMGQEVILRCVPISNHLYFYWYRQILGQKVEFLVSFYNNEISEKSEIFDDQFSVERPDGSNFTLKIRSTKLEDSAMYFCASSEATGPSYGYTFGSGTRLTVV.